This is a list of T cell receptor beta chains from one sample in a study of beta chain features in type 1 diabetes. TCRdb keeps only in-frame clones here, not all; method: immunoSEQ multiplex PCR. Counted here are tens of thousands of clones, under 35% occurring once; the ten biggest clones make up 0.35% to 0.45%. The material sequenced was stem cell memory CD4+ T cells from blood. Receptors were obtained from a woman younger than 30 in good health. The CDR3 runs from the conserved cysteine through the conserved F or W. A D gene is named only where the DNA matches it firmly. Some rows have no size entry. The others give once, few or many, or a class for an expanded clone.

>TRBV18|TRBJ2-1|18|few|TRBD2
TGTGCCAGCTCAAAGGCCCCTCCTAGGACTAGCGGGGAGAGTGAGCAGTTCTTC
CASSKAPPRTSGESEQFF
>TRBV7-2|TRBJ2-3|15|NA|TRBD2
TGTGCCAGCAGTCGCCAGCTAGCGGCAACAGATACGCAGTATTTT
CASSRQLAATDTQYF
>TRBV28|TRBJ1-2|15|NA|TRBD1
TGTGCCAGCAGAGGACAGGGGGCCTCTAACTATGGCTACACCTTC
CASRGQGASNYGYTF
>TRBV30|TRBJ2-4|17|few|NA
TGTGCCTGGACCATACAGGGAGCTAGTTTGTCCAAAAACATTCAGTACTTC
CAWTIQGASLSKNIQYF
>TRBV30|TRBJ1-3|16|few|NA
TGTGCCTGGAGCGCAACACCTCAGGGAACTGGAAACACCATATATTTT
CAWSATPQGTGNTIYF
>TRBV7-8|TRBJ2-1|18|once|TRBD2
TGTGCCAGCAGCTTAGAGAGCGCTAGCGGGTTCTCCTACAATGAGCAGTTCTTC
CASSLESASGFSYNEQFF
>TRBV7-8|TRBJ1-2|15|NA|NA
TGTGCCAGCAGCTTTTCTGGTGGGCAGGCCGATGGCTACACCTTC
CASSFSGGQADGYTF
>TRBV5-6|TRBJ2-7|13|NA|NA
TGTGCCAGCAGCTTAAACAGGGCCTACGAGCAGTACTTC
CASSLNRAYEQYF
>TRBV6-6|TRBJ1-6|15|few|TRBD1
TGTGCCAGCACCTCCGGGACAGGGTTCAATTCACCCCTCCACTTT
CASTSGTGFNSPLHF
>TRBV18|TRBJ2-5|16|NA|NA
TGTGCCAGCTCCCCCGGTTGGGGTTCGGGACAAGAGACCCAGTACTTC
CASSPGWGSGQETQYF
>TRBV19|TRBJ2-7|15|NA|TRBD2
TGTGCCAGTAGTATAAAACTAGCGGGATCCTACGAGCAGTACTTC
CASSIKLAGSYEQYF
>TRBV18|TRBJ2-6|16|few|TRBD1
TGTGCCAGCTCACCCCGGACAGGGGCTGGGGCCAACGTCCTGACTTTC
CASSPRTGAGANVLTF
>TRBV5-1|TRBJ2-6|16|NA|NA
TGCGCCAGCAACGACGGAGGGGGCGCCGGGGCCAACGTCCTGACTTTC
CASNDGGGAGANVLTF
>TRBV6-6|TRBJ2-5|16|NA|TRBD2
TGTGCCAGCAGTTACTCGTCCGGGGGGGGGCGAGAGACCCAGTACTTC
CASSYSSGGGRETQYF
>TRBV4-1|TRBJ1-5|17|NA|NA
TGCGCCAGCAGCCCTGGACACGACAGGTATAGCAATCAGCCCCAGCATTTT
CASSPGHDRYSNQPQHF
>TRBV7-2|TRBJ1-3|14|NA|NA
TGTGCCAGCAGCTTAGACTACTCTGGAAACACCATATATTTT
CASSLDYSGNTIYF
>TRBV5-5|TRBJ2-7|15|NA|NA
TGTGCCAGCAGCCCTGTCAGAAATCCTTCCTACGAGCAGTACTTC
CASSPVRNPSYEQYF
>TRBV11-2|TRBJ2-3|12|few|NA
TGTGCCAGCAGCTCAGGGTTAGATACGCAGTATTTT
CASSSGLDTQYF
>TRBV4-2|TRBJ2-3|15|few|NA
TGTGCCAGCAGCCCCCGCGGGGGCGACACAGATACGCAGTATTTT
CASSPRGGDTDTQYF
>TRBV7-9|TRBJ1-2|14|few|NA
TGTGCCAGCAGCGGGGCGGGGGACGGAGGGGGCTACACCTTC
CASSGAGDGGGYTF
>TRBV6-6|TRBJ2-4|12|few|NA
TGTGCCAGCAGTTTCGTGACAGCCACCCCGTACTTC
CASSFVTATPYF
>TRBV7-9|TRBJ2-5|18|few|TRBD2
TGTGCCAGCAGCTTAGTCGGGGCTAGCGGGGTACTCCAAGAGACCCAGTACTTC
CASSLVGASGVLQETQYF
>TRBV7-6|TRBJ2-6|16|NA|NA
TGTGCCAGCAGCAGAACAGGAGCCTCTGGGGCCAACGTCCTGACTTTC
CASSRTGASGANVLTF
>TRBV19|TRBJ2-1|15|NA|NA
TGTGCCAGTAGTACCATCGCGGACTCCTACAATGAGCAGTTCTTC
CASSTIADSYNEQFF
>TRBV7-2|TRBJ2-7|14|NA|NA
TGTGCCAGCAGTTCCCCACACAGGGGGGGCGAGCAGTACTTC
CASSSPHRGGEQYF
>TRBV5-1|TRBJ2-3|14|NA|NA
TGCGCCAGCAGCTTGAAGCCTTCCACAGATACGCAGTATTTT
CASSLKPSTDTQYF
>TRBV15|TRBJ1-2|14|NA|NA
TGTGCCACCAGCAGAGATCAGGGTCAGGATGGCTACACCTTC
CATSRDQGQDGYTF
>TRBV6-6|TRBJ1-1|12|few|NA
TGTGCCAGCACCGGGAGAGACACTGAAGCTTTCTTT
CASTGRDTEAFF
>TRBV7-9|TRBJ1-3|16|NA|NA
TGTGCCAGCAGCTCGCTTGGGACAAGCTCTGGAAACACCATATATTTT
CASSSLGTSSGNTIYF
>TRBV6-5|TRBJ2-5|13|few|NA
TGTGCCAGCAGTTATGACTCGGAAGAGACCCAGTACTTC
CASSYDSEETQYF
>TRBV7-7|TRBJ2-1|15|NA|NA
TGTGCTAGCAGCTTGGACAGAGGCTCCTACAATGAGCAGTTCTTC
CASSLDRGSYNEQFF
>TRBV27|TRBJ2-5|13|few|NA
TGTGCCAGTGGGGGGGGCCGAGGGGAGACCCAGTACTTC
CASGGGRGETQYF
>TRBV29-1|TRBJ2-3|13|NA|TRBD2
TGCAGCGTTGAGGGAGGGAGTTCAGATACGCAGTATTTT
CSVEGGSSDTQYF
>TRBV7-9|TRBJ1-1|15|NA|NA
TGTGCCAGCAGCTCACTTGGGGGGGGGAACACTGAAGCTTTCTTT
CASSSLGGGNTEAFF
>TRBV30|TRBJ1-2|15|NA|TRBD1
TGTGCCTGGAGCCGACAGGGGGCGGCCAACTATGGCTACACCTTC
CAWSRQGAANYGYTF
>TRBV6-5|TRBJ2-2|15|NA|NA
TGTGCCAGCAGCCGACAGTTACCGAACACCGGGGAGCTGTTTTTT
CASSRQLPNTGELFF
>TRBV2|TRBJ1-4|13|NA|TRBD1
TGTGCCACCACCGGGACAGGTGGCGAAAAACTGTTTTTT
CATTGTGGEKLFF
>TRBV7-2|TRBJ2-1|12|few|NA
TGTGCCAGCAGCTATACCGGGACTCCGCAGTTCTTC
CASSYTGTPQFF
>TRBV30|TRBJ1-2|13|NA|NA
TGTGCCTGGACCCCAGGCAGGGGCTATGGCTACACCTTC
CAWTPGRGYGYTF
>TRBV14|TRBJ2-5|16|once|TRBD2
TGTGCCAGCAGCCCTCGGACTAGCGGATTTCAAGAGACCCAGTACTTC
CASSPRTSGFQETQYF
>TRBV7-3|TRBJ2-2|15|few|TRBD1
TGTGCCAGCAGATCACCGGGACAGGGGAACGGGGAGCTGTTTTTT
CASRSPGQGNGELFF
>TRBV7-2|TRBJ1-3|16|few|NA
TGTGCCAGCAGCCCCCGCGGTCTCCCGACTGGAAACACCATATATTTT
CASSPRGLPTGNTIYF
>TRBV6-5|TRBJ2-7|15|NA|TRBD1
TGTGCCAGCAGTCGTCCGGGACAGGTCCCCTACGAGCAGTACTTC
CASSRPGQVPYEQYF
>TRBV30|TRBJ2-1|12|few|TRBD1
TGTGCCCTCGGGACAGGGGGCTACGAGCAGTTCTTC
CALGTGGYEQFF
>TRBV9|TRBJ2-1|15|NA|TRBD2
TGTGCCAGCAGCGTAGAGCCTAGCGGGAAGAATGAGCAGTTCTTC
CASSVEPSGKNEQFF
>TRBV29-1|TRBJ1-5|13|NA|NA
TGCAGCGCCTCGTTGGGAGGGAGTCAGCCCCAGCATTTT
CSASLGGSQPQHF
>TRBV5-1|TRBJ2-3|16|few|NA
TGCGCCAGCAGCCCGGAGGGGTTCTCTGGCACAGATACGCAGTATTTT
CASSPEGFSGTDTQYF
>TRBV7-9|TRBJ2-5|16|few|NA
TGTGCCAGCAGCCCAACTCCGGGTATCCTTGGAGAGACCCAGTACTTC
CASSPTPGILGETQYF
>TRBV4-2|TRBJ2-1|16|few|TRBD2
TGTGCCAGCAGCCAAGTCGGTAGCGGGGGGGACAATGAGCAGTTCTTC
CASSQVGSGGDNEQFF
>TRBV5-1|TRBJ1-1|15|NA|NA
TGCGCCAGCAGCTTGATGACAGCTATGAACACTGAAGCTTTCTTT
CASSLMTAMNTEAFF
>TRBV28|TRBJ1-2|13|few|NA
TGTGCCAGCAGTTTACAAGGGGACTATGGCTACACCTTC
CASSLQGDYGYTF
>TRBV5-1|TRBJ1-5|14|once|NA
TGCGCCAGCAGCTTGGAGGGGTCGGATCAGCCCCAGCATTTT
CASSLEGSDQPQHF
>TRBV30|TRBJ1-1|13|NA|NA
TGTGCCTGGAGTGTCGATCGGGGCACTGAAGCTTTCTTT
CAWSVDRGTEAFF
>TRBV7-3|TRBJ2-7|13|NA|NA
TGTGCCAGCAGCTCGTCCACAGGCTACGAGCAGTACTTC
CASSSSTGYEQYF